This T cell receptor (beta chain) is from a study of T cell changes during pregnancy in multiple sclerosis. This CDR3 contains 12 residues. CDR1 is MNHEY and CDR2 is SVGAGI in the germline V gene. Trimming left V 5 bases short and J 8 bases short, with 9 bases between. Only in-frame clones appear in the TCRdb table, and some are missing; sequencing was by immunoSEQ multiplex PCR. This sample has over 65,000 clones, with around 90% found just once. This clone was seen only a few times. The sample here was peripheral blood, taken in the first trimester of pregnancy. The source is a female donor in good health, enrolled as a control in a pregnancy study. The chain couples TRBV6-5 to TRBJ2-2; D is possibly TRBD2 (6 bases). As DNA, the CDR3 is TGTGCCAGCAGTGGGGGGAATGGGGAGCTGTTTTTT. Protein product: CASSGGNGELFF.